The text below deals with one TCR beta chain. V was trimmed by 6 bases and J by 8 bases, leaving 10 bases between them. The CDR3 is 11 residues long. Germline loops: CDR1 MDHEN, CDR2 SYDVKM. This entry comes from a study of blood T cell repertoires in COVID-19. Study context: Some COVID-19 samples were acute and others convalescent; all came from the United States, Italy and Spain.

Libraries were prepared by immunoSEQ multiplex PCR; TCRdb keeps only in-frame clonotypes and omits some of them. This table holds approximately 100,000 clones, almost 85% found once. J is TRBJ1-2 and V is TRBV28; D is possibly TRBD1 (5 bases). The material sequenced was peripheral blood. The source of this sequence is a man between 65 and 85 years old with acute or convalescent COVID-19. The CDR3 coding sequence is TGTGCCAGCAGCAGGGCCGGAGGCTACACCTTC. Amino acids: CASSRAGGYTF.